This TCR beta chain was captured in a study of blood T cell repertoires in COVID-19. On the study more broadly: Sites in the United States, Italy and Spain provided acute and convalescent COVID-19 samples. The cDNA or gDNA used as material had been derived from T cells, B-cell-depleted T cells, or PBMCs.

In its sample, this clone was seen once. Germline V gene data show CDR1 as SGHNT and CDR2 as YYREEE (reference sequence). V was pared by 3 bases and J by 6 bases, with 7 bases of the junction left unmatched. There are 14 residues in the CDR3. As originally analysed: Estimated nucleated cell counts came from reference gene primer amplification. This table comes from immunoSEQ multiplex PCR, and its TCRdb copy is limited to in-frame clones, with some not included. That table gives V, J and clone size, and the DNA gave D and trimming. Of about 110,000 clones in the sample, 75% to 90% were seen once. Sequenced input: peripheral blood. The gene calls are TRBV5-4 and TRBJ2-7; 9 bases line up with TRBD1. The sequence came from a woman between 45 and 65 years old with acute or convalescent COVID-19. The CDR3 loop reads CASSWGGQGSEQYF. The CDR3 DNA follows: TGTGCCAGCAGCTGGGGGGGACAGGGATCCGAGCAGTACTTC.